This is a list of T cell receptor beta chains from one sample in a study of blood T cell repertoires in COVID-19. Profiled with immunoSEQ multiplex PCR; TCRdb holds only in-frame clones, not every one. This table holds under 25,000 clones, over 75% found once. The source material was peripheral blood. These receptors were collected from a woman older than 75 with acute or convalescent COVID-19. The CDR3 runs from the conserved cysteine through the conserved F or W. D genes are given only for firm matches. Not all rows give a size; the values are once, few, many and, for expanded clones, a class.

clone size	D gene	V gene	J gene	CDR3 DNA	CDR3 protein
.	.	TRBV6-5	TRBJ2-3	TGTGCCAGCAGTCTTCTAGCTGGTAGCACAGATACGCAGTATTTT	CASSLLAGSTDTQYF
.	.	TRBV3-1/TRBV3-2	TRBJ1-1	TGTGCCAGCAGCCCCCGAACAAGTTACACTGAAGCTTTCTTT	CASSPRTSYTEAFF
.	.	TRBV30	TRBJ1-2	TGTGCCTGGAGTGTAGCACCCGATTATGGCTACACCTTC	CAWSVAPDYGYTF
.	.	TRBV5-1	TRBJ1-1	TGCGCCAGCAGCTTGGGTAACAGCCAGAACACTGAAGCTTTCTTT	CASSLGNSQNTEAFF
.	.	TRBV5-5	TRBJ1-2	TGTGCCAGCAGTCCCTGGGTGGGGCCGGACTATGGCTACACCTTC	CASSPWVGPDYGYTF
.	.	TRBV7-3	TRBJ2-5	TGTGCCAGCAGCTTAAGTCTAGGAGAGACCCAGTACTTC	CASSLSLGETQYF
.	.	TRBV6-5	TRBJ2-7	TGTGCCAGCAGTTACTCCTCCAGCTACGAGCAGTACTTC	CASSYSSSYEQYF
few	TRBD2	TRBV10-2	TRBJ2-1	TGCGCCAGCAGTGACGGGACTAGCGAGTTGGATGAGCAGTTCTTC	CASSDGTSELDEQFF
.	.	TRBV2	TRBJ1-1	TGTGCCAGCAGGGAGGGACCGAACACTGAAGCTTTCTTT	CASREGPNTEAFF
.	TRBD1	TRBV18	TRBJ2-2	TGTGCCAGCTCACCTGGACAGGGGAAAGGCGGGGAGCTGTTTTTT	CASSPGQGKGGELFF
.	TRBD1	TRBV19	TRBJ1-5	TGTGCCAGTAGTATAGACGGAGGGGGCAGGCAGCCCCAGCATTTT	CASSIDGGGRQPQHF
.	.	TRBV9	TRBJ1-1	TGTGCCAGCAGCGCAGAGGGGGGGCGGTGGACTGAAGCTTTCTTT	CASSAEGGRWTEAFF
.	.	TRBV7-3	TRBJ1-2	TGTGCCAGCAGCTTACTGGGGGGCTATGGCTACACCTTC	CASSLLGGYGYTF
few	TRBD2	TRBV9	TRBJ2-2	TGTGCCAGCAGCGGATCAACTAGCGGACCCACCGGGGAGCTGTTTTTT	CASSGSTSGPTGELFF
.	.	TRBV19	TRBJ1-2	TGTGCCGCCAAAGCCCGGGGGGAGGGTTATGGCTACACCTTC	CAAKARGEGYGYTF
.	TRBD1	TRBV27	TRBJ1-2	TGTGCCAGCAGTCCAACGACAGGGGTAGGGTCTAACTATGGCTACACCTTC	CASSPTTGVGSNYGYTF
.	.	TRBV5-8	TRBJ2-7	TGTGCCAGCAGCTTGGTCCGGGATGTGGGTGAGCAGTACTTC	CASSLVRDVGEQYF
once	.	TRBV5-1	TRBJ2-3	TGCGCCAGCAGCTTGGAAGTTGGGGGCCGGGATACGCAGTATTTT	CASSLEVGGRDTQYF
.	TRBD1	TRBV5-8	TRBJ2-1	TGTGCCAGCAGGTTTCCGGGACAGCTGTACAATGAGCAGTTCTTC	CASRFPGQLYNEQFF
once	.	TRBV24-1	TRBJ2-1	TGTGCCACCAGTGATAGGAGGGCAAGCAATGAGCAGTTCTTC	CATSDRRASNEQFF
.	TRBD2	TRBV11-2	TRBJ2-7	TGTGCCAGCAGCTTGGTAGCGGGAGGGCCTCTCGAGCAGTACTTC	CASSLVAGGPLEQYF
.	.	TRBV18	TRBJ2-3	TGTGCCAGCTCACCGCAGGGGATCCCCACAGATACGCAGTATTTT	CASSPQGIPTDTQYF
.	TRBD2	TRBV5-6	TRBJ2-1	TGTGCCAGCAGCGTGCTGACTAGCGGACGATACAATGAGCAGTTCTTC	CASSVLTSGRYNEQFF
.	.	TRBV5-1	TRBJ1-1	TGCGCCAGCGGCCCAACAGGTTCAAATACTGAAGCTTTCTTT	CASGPTGSNTEAFF
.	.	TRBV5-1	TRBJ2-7	TGCGCCAGCAGCATTGGACAGTCCTACGAGCAGTACTTC	CASSIGQSYEQYF
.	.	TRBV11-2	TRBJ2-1	TGTGCCAGCAGCTTAGCTGCTAGAAATCCTGAGCAGTTCTTC	CASSLAARNPEQFF
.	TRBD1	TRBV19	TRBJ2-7	TGTGCCAGTAGTTGGGGACAGGGGGGCGAGCAGTACTTC	CASSWGQGGEQYF
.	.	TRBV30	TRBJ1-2	TGTGCCTGGAATCAGGGCGGGGTAGGCGATGGCTACACCTTC	CAWNQGGVGDGYTF
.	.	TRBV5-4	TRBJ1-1	TGTGCCAGCAGTCCCGGGACATTGAACACTGAAGCTTTCTTT	CASSPGTLNTEAFF
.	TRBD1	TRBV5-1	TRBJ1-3	TGCGCCAGCAGCTTCGTCCCGGGACAGGCGGAGGGAAACACCATATATTTT	CASSFVPGQAEGNTIYF
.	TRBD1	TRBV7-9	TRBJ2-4	TGTGCCAGCAGCCCCCTAGGACAGGGAGAGGCCAAAAACATTCAGTACTTC	CASSPLGQGEAKNIQYF
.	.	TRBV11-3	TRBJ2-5	TGTGCCAGCGGAACGGGAGTAACGGTTTGGGAGACCCAGTACTTC	CASGTGVTVWETQYF
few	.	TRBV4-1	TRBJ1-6	TGCGCCAGCAGCCAAGATTCACAGGGTAATTCACCCCTCCACTTT	CASSQDSQGNSPLHF
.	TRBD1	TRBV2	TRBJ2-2	TGTGCCAGCAATCGGGACAGGAACACCGGGGAGCTGTTTTTT	CASNRDRNTGELFF
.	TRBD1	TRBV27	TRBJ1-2	TGTGCCAGCGGAGCCCGTTTGACAGGGGGCACGGAAGGCTACACCTTC	CASGARLTGGTEGYTF